These T cell receptor beta chains were read from a single sample in a study of monozygotic twins with inflammatory bowel disease. TCRdb re-called the 5' RACE reads, yielding one record per CDR3 amino acid sequence without DNA. Here the sample table reports over 130,000 distinct CDR3 sequences. The sample consisted of blood. The receptors derive from a human donor with ulcerative colitis or Crohn's disease, or a healthy co-twin of an affected twin (not recorded which). Both conserved end residues are part of each CDR3.

j_call v_call cdr3_aa
TRBJ2-3 TRBV7-2 CASSLALRGDTQYF
TRBJ1-2 TRBV20-1 CSARGGDLDNGYTF
TRBJ2-4 TRBV20-1 CSALDRGSKNIQYF
TRBJ1-6 TRBV5-1 CASSLSGGDSPLHF
TRBJ2-3 TRBV5-1 CASSSQGGEDTQYF
TRBJ2-2 TRBV12-3/TRBV12-4 CASSSLGLATGELFF
TRBJ1-1 TRBV6-2/TRBV6-3 CASSDGTGGNTEAFF
TRBJ2-5 TRBV5-1 CASSPGTSGQETQYF
TRBJ1-5 TRBV7-2 CASSLGAGPSNQPQHF
TRBJ2-7 TRBV29-1 CSVGPRTGSYEQYF
TRBJ2-7 TRBV7-2 CASSLTSGIYEQYF
TRBJ2-5 TRBV9 CDSSVREGGETQYF
TRBJ2-5 TRBV12-3/TRBV12-4 CASSFWHFGGGQETQYF
TRBJ2-1 TRBV18 CASSPVLAGVVEQFF
TRBJ2-7 TRBV4-1 CASSQTVGGGNYEQYF
TRBJ2-2 TRBV7-2 CASSFSAGGTTGELFF
TRBJ1-6 TRBV7-2 CASSLLHSPLHF
TRBJ2-2 TRBV7-8 CASSPLAGSRTGELFF
TRBJ2-7 TRBV5-6 CASSLARGSIFYEQYF
TRBJ2-1 TRBV4-2 CASSQDKWQAGNEQFF
TRBJ2-5 TRBV5-6 CASSLDIGRVVETQYF
TRBJ2-1 TRBV7-2 CASSTQQQSGGKFF
TRBJ1-6 TRBV9 CASSVEDTGPLHF
TRBJ1-1 TRBV20-1 CSASLLAGVNTEAFF
TRBJ1-5 TRBV7-2 CASSPGPPSPLQPQHF
TRBJ1-1 TRBV18 CASSPRDRGGGITEAFF
TRBJ2-7 TRBV6-1 CASGRTGDTYEQYF
TRBJ1-5 TRBV2 CASSAGNQPQHF
TRBJ2-1 TRBV4-1 CASSQLQAGEQFF
TRBJ2-2 TRBV12-3/TRBV12-4 CASSVGIVTTGELFF
TRBJ1-5 TRBV28 CASSLPTGDGQPQHF
TRBJ2-1 TRBV5-1 CASSLEAGSYNEQFF
TRBJ2-7 TRBV7-2 CASGRTDEYEQYF
TRBJ2-5 TRBV5-1 CASSFHRQGQETQYF
TRBJ1-4 TRBV5-1 CASSLVGVRTNEKLFF
TRBJ2-2 TRBV11-2 CASSLIGNTGELFF
TRBJ2-2 TRBV5-1 CASSLYEWPNTGELFF
TRBJ2-1 TRBV14 CASSHLRYNEQFF
TRBJ1-2 TRBV5-4 CASSPGTGTDYYGYTF
TRBJ1-1 TRBV29-1 CSVEGLGLNTEAFF
TRBJ2-7 TRBV20-1 CSARDSRQGSYEQYF
TRBJ2-7 TRBV5-1 CASSLTRTEQYF
TRBJ1-5 TRBV10-3 CAIRGPNSNQPQHF
TRBJ2-5 TRBV20-1 CSARTPGQGSGTQYF
TRBJ2-3 TRBV5-1 CASSLGGRGTSTDTQYF
TRBJ2-3 TRBV7-9 CASSQDRAADTQYF
TRBJ2-5 TRBV5-1 CASSLIGDQETQYF
TRBJ2-1 TRBV27 CASSGRDRVLNEQFF
TRBJ2-2 TRBV15 CATSKVPGLAGGTGELFF
TRBJ2-7 TRBV6-5 CASTSPVSYEQYF
TRBJ2-7 TRBV27 CASSYGTRNEQYF
TRBJ2-2 TRBV18 CASSPRSANTGELFF
TRBJ2-5 TRBV12-3/TRBV12-4 CASSLRGSGGARETQYF
TRBJ1-1 TRBV23-1 CASSQRGASTEAFF
TRBJ1-4 TRBV20-1 CSASPQGEKLFF